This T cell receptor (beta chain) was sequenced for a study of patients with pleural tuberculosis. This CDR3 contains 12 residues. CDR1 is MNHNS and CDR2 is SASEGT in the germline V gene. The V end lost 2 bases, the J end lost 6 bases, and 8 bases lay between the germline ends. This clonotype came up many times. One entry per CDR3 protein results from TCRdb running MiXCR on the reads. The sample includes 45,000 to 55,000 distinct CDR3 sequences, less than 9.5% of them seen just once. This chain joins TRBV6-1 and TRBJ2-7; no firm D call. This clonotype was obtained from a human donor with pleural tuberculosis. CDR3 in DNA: TGTGCCAGCAGTGAATCTGTTGGCGAGCAGTACGTC. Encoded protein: CASSESVGEQYV.